This T cell receptor (beta chain) was identified during a study of shared T cell receptors in the human thymus. The method was immunoSEQ multiplex PCR; TCRdb's version includes in-frame clones alone and lacks a portion of them. The table lists approximately 490,000 clones, approximately 80% of them singletons. Germline-derived CDR1 and CDR2 are SGHAT and FQNNGV. CDR3 length: 16 amino acids. The V and J ends lost 1 base and 4 bases respectively, with 11 bases between them. This sample was also put to use in a study of human thymus T cells. That work contributes: In corrective heart surgery, resections were taken, and these provided the thymus tissue.

The chain uses TRBV11-2 and TRBJ2-6, with D tentatively TRBD2 (5 bases). What was sequenced was thymocytes. The sequence was obtained from a boy under three years old with a congenital heart defect. CDR3 loop: CASSLGRIPGANVLTF. The CDR3 region has the DNA TGTGCCAGCAGCTTAGGGAGGATTCCCGGGGCCAACGTCCTGACTTTC.